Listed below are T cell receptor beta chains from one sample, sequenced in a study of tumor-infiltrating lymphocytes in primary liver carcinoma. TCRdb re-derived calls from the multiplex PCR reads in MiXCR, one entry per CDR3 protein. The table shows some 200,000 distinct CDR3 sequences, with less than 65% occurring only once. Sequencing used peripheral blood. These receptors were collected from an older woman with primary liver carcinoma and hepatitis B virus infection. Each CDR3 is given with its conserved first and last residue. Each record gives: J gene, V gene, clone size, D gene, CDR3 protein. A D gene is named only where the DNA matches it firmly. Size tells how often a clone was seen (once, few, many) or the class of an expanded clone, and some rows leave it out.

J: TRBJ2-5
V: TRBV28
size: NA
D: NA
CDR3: CASRQDPGETQYF

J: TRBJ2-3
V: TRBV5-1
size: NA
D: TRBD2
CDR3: CASSPGASGARLTDTHYF

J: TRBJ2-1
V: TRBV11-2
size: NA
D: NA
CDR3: CARSFTRLRSSYNEQSF

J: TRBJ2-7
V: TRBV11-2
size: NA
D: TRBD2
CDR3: CASSPDFPREDSYEQYF

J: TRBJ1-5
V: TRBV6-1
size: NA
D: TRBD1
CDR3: CGSTQTRDRVSNQPQHF

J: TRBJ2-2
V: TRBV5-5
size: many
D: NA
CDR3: CASSLEGRDTGELFF

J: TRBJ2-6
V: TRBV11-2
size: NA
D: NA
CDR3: CSSSLVGHPINSGANVLTF

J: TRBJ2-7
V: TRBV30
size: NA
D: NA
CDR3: CAWYQGKEQYF

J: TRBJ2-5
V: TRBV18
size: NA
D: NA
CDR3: CASLPWGDQETQYF

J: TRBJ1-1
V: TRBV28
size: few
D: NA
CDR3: CASSPPVAGGTEAFF

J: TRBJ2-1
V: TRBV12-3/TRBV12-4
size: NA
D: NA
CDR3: CASSLIGFGNEQFF

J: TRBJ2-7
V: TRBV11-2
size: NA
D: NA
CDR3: CASSFRDKTNYEQYF

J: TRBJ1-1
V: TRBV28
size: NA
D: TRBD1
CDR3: CAAQGGGINSEAFF

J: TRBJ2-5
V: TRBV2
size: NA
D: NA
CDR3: CASRVTAGHQETQYF